This T cell receptor (beta chain) was recovered during a study of cytomegalovirus exposure and HLA in healthy donors. Across the study: For the approximately 400 genotyped donors, around 76% fell within the Caucasian-associated ancestry cluster.

The PCR was carried out with 60 Vbeta primers and 13 Jbeta primers. The table came from immunoSEQ multiplex PCR; TCRdb's copy has only in-frame clones and leaves some out. The table includes 190,000 or so clones, around 74% detected once. The CDR3 has 15 residues. V lost 3 bases, J lost 0 bases, and 12 bases lay in between. Germline V gene lookup returns CDR1 SEHNR and CDR2 FQNEAQ (reference sequence). The material sequenced was PBMCs. The chain links TRBV7-9 to TRBJ2-7, with D perhaps matching TRBD1 (7 bases). The sequence came from a girl aged 10 to 17 in good health and CMV-seropositive. This chain's CDR3 is CASSFTQGGSYEQYF. Here the CDR3 DNA reads TGTGCCAGCAGCTTTACCCAGGGGGGCTCCTACGAGCAGTACTTC.